This T cell receptor beta chain was recovered during a study of blood T cells in healthy people across ages. The second PCR ran about 6 to 12 cycles with a sample-barcoded 5' primer and J-beta primers. TCRdb called the 5' RACE reads again in MiXCR, with one record for every CDR3 protein. The sample shows some 890,000 distinct CDR3 sequences, around 29% of them seen only once. Between the trimmed V and J ends, which lost 5 bases and 7 bases, there was a span of 18 bases. The CDR3 spans 14 residues. The sample was also linked to a second study, of T cells of mothers and their children.

This sequence joins TRBV12-3 or TRBV12-4 and TRBJ2-7; D remains unclear. The source is a middle-aged woman in good health. The material sequenced was blood. This CDR3 is CASSLGKHHNEQYF. For the CDR3, the DNA is TGTGCCAGCAGTCTCGGTAAGCACCACAATGAGCAGTACTTC.